The rows below give T cell receptor beta chains drawn from one sample of a study of early T cells in non-severe SARS-CoV-2 infection. Via MiXCR, TCRdb re-called the 5' RACE reads, giving one row per CDR3 protein. The sample shows some 61,000 distinct CDR3 sequences, around 10% of them seen only once. This specimen consisted of whole blood, obtained at baseline. The receptors derive from an adult who was a healthcare worker with PCR-confirmed SARS-CoV-2 infection or an uninfected control (not recorded which). CDR3s include the opening cysteine and the closing phenylalanine or tryptophan. A D gene is named only where the DNA matches it firmly. Not all rows give a size; the values are once, few, many and, for expanded clones, a class.

J gene	clone size	V gene	CDR3 length	D gene	CDR3 DNA	CDR3 protein
TRBJ2-5	-	TRBV11-2	14	TRBD1	TGTGCCAGCAGCTCGGGACAGGAGGCTGGGGCCCAGTACTTC	CASSSGQEAGAQYF
TRBJ2-7	many	TRBV7-3	17	TRBD1	TGTGCCAGCAGCTTACCTCTGACGGGACAGGGCCCCTACGAGCAGTACTTC	CASSLPLTGQGPYEQYF
TRBJ2-7	many	TRBV6-5	11	-	TGTGCCAGCAGTTTCCTCAACGAGCAGTACTTC	CASSFLNEQYF
TRBJ2-3	many	TRBV7-3	12	-	TGTGCCAGCAGCCTCTACGGAGATACGCAGTATTTT	CASSLYGDTQYF
TRBJ1-4	-	TRBV12-3/TRBV12-4	17	-	TGTGCCAGCAGTTTAGGCAGGGAAGGATGGACTAATGAAAAACTGTTTTTT	CASSLGREGWTNEKLFF
TRBJ2-7	many	TRBV20-1	14	-	TGCAGTGCTAGAGCCTTCCTCGACTCCTTCGAGCAGTACTTC	CSARAFLDSFEQYF
TRBJ2-3	-	TRBV5-1	14	-	TGCGCCAGCAGCTTGGGCGGGCCCAGGGATACGCAGTATTTT	CASSLGGPRDTQYF
TRBJ2-1	-	TRBV11-2	17	-	TGTGCCAGCACCCCAGGGGGCCTAGCGGGGTTCTACAATGAGCAGTTCTTC	CASTPGGLAGFYNEQFF
TRBJ2-1	-	TRBV7-3	14	-	TGTGCCAGCAGCTTAACGAGCGGCGACAATGAGCAGTTCTTC	CASSLTSGDNEQFF
TRBJ2-2	many	TRBV7-3	14	TRBD1	TGTGCCAGCTCTTTAGGGGGCGAAACCGGGGAGCTGTTTTTT	CASSLGGETGELFF
TRBJ1-5	few	TRBV6-6	12	-	TGTGCCAGCAGTTACTGGAATCAGCCCCAGCATTTT	CASSYWNQPQHF
TRBJ1-6	few	TRBV5-5	15	-	TGTGCCAGCAGCTTGGGCAGGAACTATAATTCACCCCTCCACTTT	CASSLGRNYNSPLHF
TRBJ2-7	many	TRBV2	15	TRBD2	TGTGCCAGCAGAGCGAGGACTAGCGGGAGCTACGAGCAGTACTTC	CASRARTSGSYEQYF
TRBJ2-7	-	TRBV21-1	12	-	TGTGCCAGCAGCTCTCGATTCTACGAGCAGTACTTC	CASSSRFYEQYF
TRBJ2-1	many	TRBV5-1	15	TRBD1	TGCGCCAGCAGCGACGGACAGGGATCTTACAATGAGCAGTTCTTC	CASSDGQGSYNEQFF
TRBJ2-1	-	TRBV27	15	-	TGTGCCAGCAGTTTGGCCGGGGAGAGGCACAATGAGCAGTTCTTC	CASSLAGERHNEQFF
TRBJ2-7	few	TRBV20-1	14	TRBD2	TGCAGTGCTAGAGATGCGGGGACTAGCTACGAGCAGTACTTC	CSARDAGTSYEQYF
TRBJ1-1	-	TRBV5-1	15	-	TGCGCCAGCAGCTTGAAGCAGCGCCTGAACACTGAAGCTTTCTTT	CASSLKQRLNTEAFF
TRBJ1-4	many	TRBV12-3/TRBV12-4	15	TRBD1	TGTGCCAGCAGTTTATTACAGGGGGAAAGTGAAAAACTGTTTTTT	CASSLLQGESEKLFF
TRBJ2-2	few	TRBV30	15	TRBD2	TGTGCCTGGGCACCCCTAGCGGGAAACACCGGGGAGCTGTTTTTT	CAWAPLAGNTGELFF
TRBJ2-1	many	TRBV19	13	TRBD2	TGTGCCAGTGATACCGGGACTAGCGGACCCCTTAACTTC	CASDTGTSGPLNF
TRBJ2-2	many	TRBV7-9	14	-	TGTGCCAGCAGCTCGGGACGTACAGAGGGGGAGCTGTTTTTT	CASSSGRTEGELFF
TRBJ2-1	many	TRBV6-5	14	TRBD2	TGTGCCAGCAAGACTAGCGGATTCTACAATGAGCAGTTCTTC	CASKTSGFYNEQFF
TRBJ1-5	-	TRBV7-8	15	-	TGTGCCAGCAGCTTAGGACGGTATAGCAATCAGCCCCAGCATTTT	CASSLGRYSNQPQHF
TRBJ2-5	few	TRBV3-1	16	-	TGTGCCAGCAGCCATCAGCCCCAGGGGTTGGAGGAGACCCAGTACTTC	CASSHQPQGLEETQYF
TRBJ2-2	many	TRBV7-3	15	TRBD1	TGTGCCAGCAGCTTACTTCAGGGGGCTGGCGGGGAGCTGTTTTTT	CASSLLQGAGGELFF